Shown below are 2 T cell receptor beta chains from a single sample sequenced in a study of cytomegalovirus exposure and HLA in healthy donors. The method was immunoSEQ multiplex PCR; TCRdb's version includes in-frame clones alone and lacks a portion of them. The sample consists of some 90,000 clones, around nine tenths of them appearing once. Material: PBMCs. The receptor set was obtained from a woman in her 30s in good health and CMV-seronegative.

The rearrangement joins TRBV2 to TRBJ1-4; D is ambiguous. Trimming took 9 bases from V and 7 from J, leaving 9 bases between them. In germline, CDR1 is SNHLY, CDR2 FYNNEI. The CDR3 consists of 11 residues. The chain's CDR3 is CASTRSEKLFF. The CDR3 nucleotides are TGTGCCAGTACGCGATCTGAAAAACTGTTTTTT.

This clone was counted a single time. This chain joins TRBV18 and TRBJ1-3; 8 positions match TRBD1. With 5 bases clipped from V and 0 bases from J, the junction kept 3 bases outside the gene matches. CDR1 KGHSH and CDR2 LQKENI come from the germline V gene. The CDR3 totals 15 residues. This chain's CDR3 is CASSSTGDSGNTIYF. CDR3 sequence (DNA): TGTGCCAGCTCATCGACAGGGGACTCTGGAAACACCATATATTTT.